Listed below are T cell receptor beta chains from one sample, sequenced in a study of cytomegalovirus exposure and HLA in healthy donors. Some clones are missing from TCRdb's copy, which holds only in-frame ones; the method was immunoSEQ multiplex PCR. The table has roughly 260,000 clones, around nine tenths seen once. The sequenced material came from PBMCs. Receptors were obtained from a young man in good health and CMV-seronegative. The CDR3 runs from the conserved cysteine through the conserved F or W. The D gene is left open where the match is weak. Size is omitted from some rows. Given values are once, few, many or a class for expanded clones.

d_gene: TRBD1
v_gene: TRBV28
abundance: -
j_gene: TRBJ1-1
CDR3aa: CASSFRRTSPRGRRGTEAFF
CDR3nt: TGTGCCAGCAGTTTTCGGCGAACATCCCCGAGGGGGCGAAGGGGCACTGAAGCTTTCTTT

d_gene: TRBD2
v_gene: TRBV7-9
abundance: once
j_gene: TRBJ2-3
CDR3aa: CASSFDPGGAEAWTQYF
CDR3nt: TGTGCCAGCAGCTTTGACCCCGGGGGGGCCGAGGCATGGACGCAGTATTTT

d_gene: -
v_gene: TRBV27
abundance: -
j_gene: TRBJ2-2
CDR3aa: CASSLLLSGELFF
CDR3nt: TGTGCCAGCAGTTTACTACTTTCCGGGGAGCTGTTTTTT

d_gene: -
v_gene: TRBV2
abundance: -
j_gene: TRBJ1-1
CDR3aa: CASREQIEAFF
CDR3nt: TGTGCCAGCAGAGAACAGATTGAAGCTTTCTTT

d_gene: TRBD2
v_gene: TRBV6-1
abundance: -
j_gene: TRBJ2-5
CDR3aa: CASSVLAMGPETQYF
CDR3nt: TGTGCCAGCAGTGTACTAGCGATGGGCCCCGAGACCCAGTACTTC

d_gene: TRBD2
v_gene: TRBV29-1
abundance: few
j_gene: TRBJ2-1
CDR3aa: CSVGGSRDEQFF
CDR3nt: TGCAGCGTTGGCGGGAGTAGGGATGAGCAGTTCTTC

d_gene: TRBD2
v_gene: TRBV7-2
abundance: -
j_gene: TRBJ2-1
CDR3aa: CASSPSLAGSDEQFF
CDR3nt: TGTGCCAGCAGCCCAAGCCTAGCGGGATCAGATGAGCAGTTCTTC

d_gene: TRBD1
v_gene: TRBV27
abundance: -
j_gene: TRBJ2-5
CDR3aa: CASSPWTGGRETQYF
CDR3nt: TGTGCCAGCAGTCCATGGACAGGGGGGAGGGAGACCCAGTACTTC

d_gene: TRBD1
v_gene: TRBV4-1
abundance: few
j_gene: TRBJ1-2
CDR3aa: CASNPRAGGDGYTF
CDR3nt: TGCGCCAGCAACCCACGGGCAGGGGGCGATGGCTACACCTTC

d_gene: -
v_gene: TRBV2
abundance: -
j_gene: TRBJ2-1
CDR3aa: CASKTEIYNEQFF
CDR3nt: TGTGCCAGCAAGACAGAGATATACAATGAGCAGTTCTTC

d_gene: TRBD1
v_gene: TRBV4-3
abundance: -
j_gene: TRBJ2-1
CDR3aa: CASSQDNRGYNEQFF
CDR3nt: TGCGCCAGCAGCCAAGACAACAGGGGCTACAATGAGCAGTTCTTC

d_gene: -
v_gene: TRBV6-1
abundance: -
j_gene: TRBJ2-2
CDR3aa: CAIVDRVYNTGELFF
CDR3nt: TGTGCCATCGTCGACCGGGTTTATAACACCGGGGAGCTGTTTTTT

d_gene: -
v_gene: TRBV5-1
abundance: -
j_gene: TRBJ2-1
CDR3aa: CASSLVFGSSYNEQFF
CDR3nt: TGCGCCAGCAGCTTGGTGTTCGGGAGCTCATACAATGAGCAGTTCTTC

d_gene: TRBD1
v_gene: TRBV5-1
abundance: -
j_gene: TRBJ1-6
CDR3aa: CASSRNSPGTGHSPLHF
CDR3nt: TGCGCCAGCAGTCGTAACTCCCCCGGGACAGGGCATTCACCCCTCCACTTT

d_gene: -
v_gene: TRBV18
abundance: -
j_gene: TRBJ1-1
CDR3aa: CASSRAGGPGGTEAFF
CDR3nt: TGTGCCAGCTCCCGCGCGGGGGGCCCTGGAGGCACTGAAGCTTTCTTT

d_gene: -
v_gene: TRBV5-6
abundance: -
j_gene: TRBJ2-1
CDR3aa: CASSSKMAEQFF
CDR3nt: TGTGCCAGCAGCTCGAAAATGGCTGAGCAGTTCTTC

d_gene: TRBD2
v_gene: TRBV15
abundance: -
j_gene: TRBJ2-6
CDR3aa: CATSREGGGRGANVLTF
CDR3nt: TGTGCCACCAGCAGAGAGGGAGGCGGGAGAGGGGCCAACGTCCTGACTTTC

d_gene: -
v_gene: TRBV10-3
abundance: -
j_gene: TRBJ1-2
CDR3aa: CAISEGPDYGYTF
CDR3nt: TGTGCCATCAGTGAGGGGCCAGACTATGGCTACACCTTC